This T cell receptor (beta chain) was captured in a study of T cell responses to AZD1222 COVID-19 vaccine. Findings and limits, study-wide: There were vaccine-associated CD4 TCRs across spike, dominant at 160-218 and 743-854.

Germline V CDR1 and CDR2: MNHEY, SMNVEV (reference sequence). Trimming stripped 2 bases from V and 2 bases from J, with 7 bases between. The CDR3 has 13 amino acids. As regards this clone: Its antigen remains unidentified.

Sequencing was performed with immunoSEQ multiplex PCR; in TCRdb, only in-frame clones are kept and a portion is missing. The data contain roughly 150,000 clones, just over 90% of them singletons. Pooling of second doses given at about 4 or about 12 weeks was done. The chain employs TRBV27 and TRBJ2-7, with D possibly being TRBD2 (5 bases). This clonotype was sampled from an adult who received the AZD1222 COVID-19 vaccine. This specimen was peripheral blood, taken 28 days after the second AZD1222 dose. In DNA, the CDR3 is TGTGCCAGCAGTTTAGCGGAGGCCTACGAGCAGTACTTC. Protein product: CASSLAEAYEQYF.